The following is a TCR beta chain sequence with its context. Sequenced by immunoSEQ multiplex PCR; TCRdb stores in-frame clones only, minus some. The data hold some 63,000 clones, with about 86% observed a single time. The source of the sample is a study of technical replicates of blood from several donors. This CDR3 spans 13 amino acids. Germline V CDR1 and CDR2: LGHNT, FRNRAP. Trimming shortened V by 5 bases and J by 6 bases, and 14 bases separated the two germline ends. This clonotype originated in a human donor in good health. Some clones in this sample may be carry-over from other donors' samples. The V call is TRBV12-5, the J call TRBJ2-7; D not resolved. The material sequenced was PBMCs. CDR3 loop: CASGPPLRFEQYF. The CDR3 nucleotides read TGTGCTAGTGGTCCCCCTCTCAGGTTCGAGCAGTACTTC.